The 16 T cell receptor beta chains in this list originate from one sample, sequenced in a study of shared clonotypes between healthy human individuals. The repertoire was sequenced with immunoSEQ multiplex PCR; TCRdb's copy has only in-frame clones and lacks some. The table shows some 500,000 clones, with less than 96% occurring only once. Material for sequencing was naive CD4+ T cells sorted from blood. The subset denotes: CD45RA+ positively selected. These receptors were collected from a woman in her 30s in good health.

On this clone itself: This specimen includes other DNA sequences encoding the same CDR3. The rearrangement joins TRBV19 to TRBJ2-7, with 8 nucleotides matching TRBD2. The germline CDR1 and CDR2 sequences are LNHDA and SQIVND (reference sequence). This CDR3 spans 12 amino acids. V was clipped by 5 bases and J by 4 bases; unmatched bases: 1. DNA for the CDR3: TGTGCCAGTAGTTCGGGGGGGTACGAGCAGTACTTC. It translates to CASSSGGYEQYF.

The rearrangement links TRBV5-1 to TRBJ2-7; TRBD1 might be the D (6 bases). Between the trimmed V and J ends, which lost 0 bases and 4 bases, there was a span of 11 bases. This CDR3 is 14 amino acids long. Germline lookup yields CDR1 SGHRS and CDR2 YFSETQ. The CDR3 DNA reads TGCGCCAGCAGCTTGGACAGGGAAAGGTACGAGCAGTACTTC. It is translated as CASSLDRERYEQYF.

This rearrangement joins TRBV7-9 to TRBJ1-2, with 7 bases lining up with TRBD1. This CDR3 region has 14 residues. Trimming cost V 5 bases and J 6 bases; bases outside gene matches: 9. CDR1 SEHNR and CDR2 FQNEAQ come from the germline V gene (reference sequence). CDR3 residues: CASSLQGLAHGYTF. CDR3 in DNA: TGTGCCAGCAGCCTACAGGGGCTAGCCCATGGCTACACCTTC.

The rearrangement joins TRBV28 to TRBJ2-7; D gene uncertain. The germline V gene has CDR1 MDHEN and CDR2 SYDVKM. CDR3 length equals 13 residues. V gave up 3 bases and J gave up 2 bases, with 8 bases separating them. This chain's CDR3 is CASSLGFTYEQYF. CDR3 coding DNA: TGTGCCAGCAGTTTGGGATTCACCTACGAGCAGTACTTC. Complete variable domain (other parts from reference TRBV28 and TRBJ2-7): DVKVTQSSRYLVKRTGEKVFLECVQDMDHENMFWYRQDPGLGLRLIYFSYDVKMKEKGDIPEGYSVSREKKERFSLILESASTNQTSMYLCASSLGFTYEQYFGPGTRLTVT.

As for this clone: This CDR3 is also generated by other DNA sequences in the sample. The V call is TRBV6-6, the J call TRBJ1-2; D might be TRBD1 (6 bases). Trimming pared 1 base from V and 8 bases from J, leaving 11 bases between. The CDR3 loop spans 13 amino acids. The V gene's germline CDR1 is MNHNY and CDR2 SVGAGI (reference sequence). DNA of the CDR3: TGTGCCAGCAGTTACTTGGGGCAGGGGGGCTACACCTTC. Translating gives CASSYLGQGGYTF.

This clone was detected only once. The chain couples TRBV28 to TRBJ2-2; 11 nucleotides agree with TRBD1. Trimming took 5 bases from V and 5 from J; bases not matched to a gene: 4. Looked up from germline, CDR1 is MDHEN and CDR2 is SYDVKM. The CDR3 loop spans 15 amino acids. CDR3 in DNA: TGTGCCAGCAGTCCCGGACAGGGGGCGACCGGGGAGCTGTTTTTT. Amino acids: CASSPGQGATGELFF.

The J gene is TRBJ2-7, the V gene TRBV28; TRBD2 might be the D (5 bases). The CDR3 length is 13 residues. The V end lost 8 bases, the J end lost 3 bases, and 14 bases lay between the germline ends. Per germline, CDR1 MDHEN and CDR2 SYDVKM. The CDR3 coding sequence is TGTGCCAGCGCGACCGCGGGTGGCTACGAGCAGTACTTC. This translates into CASATAGGYEQYF. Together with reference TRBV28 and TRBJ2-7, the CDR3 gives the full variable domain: DVKVTQSSRYLVKRTGEKVFLECVQDMDHENMFWYRQDPGLGLRLIYFSYDVKMKEKGDIPEGYSVSREKKERFSLILESASTNQTSMYLCASATAGGYEQYFGPGTRLTVT.

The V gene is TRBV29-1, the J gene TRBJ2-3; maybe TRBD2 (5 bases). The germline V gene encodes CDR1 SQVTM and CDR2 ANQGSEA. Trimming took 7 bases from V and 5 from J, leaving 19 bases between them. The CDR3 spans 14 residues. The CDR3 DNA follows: TGCAGCGGGAGCGAGGACTTCCTCGGAGATACGCAGTATTTT. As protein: CSGSEDFLGDTQYF.

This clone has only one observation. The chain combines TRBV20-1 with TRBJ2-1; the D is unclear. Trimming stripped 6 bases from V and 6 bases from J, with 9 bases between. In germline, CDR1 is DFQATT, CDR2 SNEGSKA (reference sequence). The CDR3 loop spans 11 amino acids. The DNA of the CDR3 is TGCAGTGCCAATCTAGGCAATGAGCAGTTCTTC. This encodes CSANLGNEQFF.

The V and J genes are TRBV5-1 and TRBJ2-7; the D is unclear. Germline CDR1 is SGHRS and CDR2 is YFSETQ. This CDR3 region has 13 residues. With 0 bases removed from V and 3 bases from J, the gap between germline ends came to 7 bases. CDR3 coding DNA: TGCGCCAGCAGCTTGGACACAGACTACGAGCAGTACTTC. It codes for CASSLDTDYEQYF.

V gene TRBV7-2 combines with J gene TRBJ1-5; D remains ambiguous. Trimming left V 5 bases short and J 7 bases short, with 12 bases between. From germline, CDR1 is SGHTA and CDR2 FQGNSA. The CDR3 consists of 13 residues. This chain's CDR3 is CASSSHGGQPQHF. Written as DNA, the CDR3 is TGTGCCAGCAGCAGCCACGGTGGGCAGCCCCAGCATTTT.

CDR3 protein: CASGNGRETQYF. The CDR3 bases are TGTGCCAGCGGGAATGGGCGGGAGACCCAGTACTTC. This chain uses TRBV13 with TRBJ2-5; D unclear. The V gene's germline CDR1 is PRHDT and CDR2 FYEKMQ (reference sequence). Deletions cut 8 bases from V and 5 bases from J, with 12 bases between. This CDR3 spans 12 amino acids.

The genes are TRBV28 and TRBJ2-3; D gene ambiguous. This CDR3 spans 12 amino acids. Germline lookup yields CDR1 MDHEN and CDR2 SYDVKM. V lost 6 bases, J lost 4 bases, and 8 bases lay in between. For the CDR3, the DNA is TGTGCCAGCAGCATAAAGGCAGATACGCAGTATTTT. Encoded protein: CASSIKADTQYF. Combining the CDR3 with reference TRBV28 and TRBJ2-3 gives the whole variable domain DVKVTQSSRYLVKRTGEKVFLECVQDMDHENMFWYRQDPGLGLRLIYFSYDVKMKEKGDIPEGYSVSREKKERFSLILESASTNQTSMYLCASSIKADTQYFGPGTRLTVL.

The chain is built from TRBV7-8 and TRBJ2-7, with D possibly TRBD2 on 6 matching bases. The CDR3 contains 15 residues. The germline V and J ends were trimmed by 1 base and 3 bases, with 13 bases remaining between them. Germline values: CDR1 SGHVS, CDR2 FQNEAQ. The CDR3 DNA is TGTGCCAGCAGCTTAGGTGCGTGGGGGGACTACGAGCAGTACTTC. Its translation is CASSLGAWGDYEQYF. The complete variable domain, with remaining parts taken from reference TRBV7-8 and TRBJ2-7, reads GAGVSQSPRYKVAKRGQDVALRCDPISGHVSLFWYQQALGQGPEFLTYFQNEAQLDKSGLPSDRFFAERPEGSVSTLKIQRTQQEDSAVYLCASSLGAWGDYEQYFGPGTRLTVT.

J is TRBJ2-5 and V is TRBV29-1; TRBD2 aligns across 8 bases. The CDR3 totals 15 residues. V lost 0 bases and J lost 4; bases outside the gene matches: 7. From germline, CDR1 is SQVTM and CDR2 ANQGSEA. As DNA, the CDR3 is TGCAGCGTTGAAGATCGGAGGGCGGGGGGAGAGACCCAGTACTTC. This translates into CSVEDRRAGGETQYF. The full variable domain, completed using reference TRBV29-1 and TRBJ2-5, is SAVISQKPSRDICQRGTSLTIQCQVDSQVTMMFWYRQQPGQSLTLIATANQGSEATYESGFVIDKFPISRPNLTFSTLTVSNMSPEDSSIYLCSVEDRRAGGETQYFGPGTRLLVL.

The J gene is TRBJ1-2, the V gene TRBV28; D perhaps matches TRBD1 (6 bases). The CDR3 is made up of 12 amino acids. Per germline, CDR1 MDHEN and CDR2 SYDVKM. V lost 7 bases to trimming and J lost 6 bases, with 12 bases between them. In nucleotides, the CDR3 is TGTGCCAGCACCGAGGGGGGCGATGGCTACACCTTC. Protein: CASTEGGDGYTF.